The T cell receptor (beta chain) described here comes from a study of T cell responses to AZD1222 COVID-19 vaccine. CDR3 length: 14 residues. V was cut by 7 bases and J by 10 bases, with 20 bases left in between. From germline, CDR1 is SEHNR and CDR2 FQNEAQ (reference sequence). The count of this clone is one. The assay was immunoSEQ multiplex PCR, and TCRdb's table has in-frame clones only and misses some. The repertoire holds 110,000 or so clones, with approximately 92% as singletons. The material sequenced was peripheral blood, taken 28 days after the second dose of the MenACWY control vaccine. This receptor was taken from an adult who received the MenACWY meningococcal vaccine as a control. The genes are TRBV7-9 and TRBJ2-1; no firm D call. CDR3 sequence reads: CASTLLKGNREQFF. For the CDR3, the DNA is TGTGCCAGCACCCTACTGAAGGGTAACCGGGAGCAGTTCTTC.